Below, 8 T cell receptor beta chains from the same sample are listed, as sequenced in a study of molecular identifiers for immune sequencing clone quantification. TCRdb passed the PCR reads through MiXCR, listing each CDR3 protein once. Of approximately 550,000 distinct CDR3 sequences in the sample, roughly 26% were seen once. The sequencing input was naive CD8+ T cells from blood, with Jurkat cell RNA spiked in. Stated subset: FACS-sorted CD8+CD4-CCR7+CD45RA+ naive T cells. These receptors originate from a human donor in good health. Some libraries in this study had Jurkat cell RNA spiked in.

This rearrangement joins TRBV20-1 to TRBJ2-7; maybe TRBD2 (5 bases). This CDR3 has 14 amino acids. Germline V gene data show CDR1 as DFQATT and CDR2 as SNEGSKA (reference sequence). Deletions cut 6 bases from V and 0 bases from J, with 15 bases between. The CDR3 is CSAPTIGSSYEQYF. The CDR3 DNA sequence: TGCAGTGCCCCGACTATCGGTAGCTCCTACGAGCAGTACTTC.

V is TRBV3-1 and J is TRBJ2-3, with D maybe TRBD2 (6 bases). The CDR3 covers 17 residues. The germline V gene encodes CDR1 LGHDT and CDR2 YNNKEL (reference sequence). V shed 0 bases and J shed 1 base, with 14 bases lying between them. CDR3: CASSQELRGIGTDTQYF. The CDR3 nucleotides read TGTGCCAGCAGCCAAGAGCTTCGCGGGATAGGCACAGATACGCAGTATTTT.

This clonotype turned up a few times. CDR3 protein: CSCRDRTYEQYF. The CDR3, as DNA: TGCAGTTGCCGGGACAGGACCTACGAGCAGTACTTC. The J gene is TRBJ2-7, the V gene TRBV29-1, with 8 bases lining up with TRBD1. Per germline, CDR1 SQVTM and CDR2 ANQGSEA. This CDR3 has 12 residues.

This clonotype was counted between two and nine times. The CDR3 coding sequence is TGTGCCAGCAGTTTTTCTCAGGTTCAGCCCCAGCATTTT. Its protein product is CASSFSQVQPQHF. The chain is built from TRBV27 and TRBJ1-5; D unclear. Looked up from germline, CDR1 is MNHEY and CDR2 is SMNVEV (reference sequence). V lost 3 bases and J 6 bases, leaving 9 bases between the germline ends. The CDR3 covers 13 residues.

In this sample, this clonotype turned up a few times. V usage is TRBV4-3 and J usage is TRBJ2-4, with D perhaps TRBD2 (5 bases). Trimming stripped 0 bases from V and 4 bases from J, with 10 bases between. CDR3 size: 15 residues. Germline lookup yields CDR1 LGHNA and CDR2 YSLEER. DNA of the CDR3: TGCGCCAGCAGCCAAGATCTCCCGGGGAAAAACATTCAGTACTTC. Its protein product is CASSQDLPGKNIQYF.

This clonotype was found once. A much bigger clone sits one base away, suggesting this may be a read error. In this CDR3 the conserved last residue, phenylalanine or tryptophan, is missing, so a read error is likely. This chain uses TRBV5-6 with TRBJ2-3; TRBD1 matches 8 bases. This CDR3 is built from 19 residues. CDR1 is SGHDT, CDR2 YYEEEE, per germline. Losses at the gene ends were 6 bases for V and 2 bases for J; bases not matched to a gene: 20. CDR3 coding DNA: TGTGCCAGCACGCCCTCGAGACCAATGGACAGGGTCTACACAGATACGCAGTATCTT. As protein: CASTPSRPMDRVYTDTQYL.

This chain uses TRBV19 with TRBJ2-7; TRBD1 matches 12 bases. CDR1 and CDR2 (germline): LNHDA, SQIVND (reference sequence). The V and J ends lost 6 bases and 7 bases, in that order; junction bases with no gene match: 7. The CDR3 length is 14 residues. CDR3 sequence (DNA): TGTGCCAGTAGCCCGGGACAGGGGGCTCTTGAGCAGTACTTC. It is translated as CASSPGQGALEQYF.

This clonotype was found many times. CDR3 residues: CSVRGTSGRTKNIQYF. The CDR3 bases are TGCAGCGTTCGAGGGACTAGCGGGAGGACCAAAAACATTCAGTACTTC. The chain recombines TRBV29-1 with TRBJ2-4, with 15 bases identical to TRBD2. Per germline, CDR1 SQVTM and CDR2 ANQGSEA. This CDR3 is 16 amino acids long. Losses at the gene ends were 5 bases for V and 2 bases for J; bases not matched to a gene: 4.